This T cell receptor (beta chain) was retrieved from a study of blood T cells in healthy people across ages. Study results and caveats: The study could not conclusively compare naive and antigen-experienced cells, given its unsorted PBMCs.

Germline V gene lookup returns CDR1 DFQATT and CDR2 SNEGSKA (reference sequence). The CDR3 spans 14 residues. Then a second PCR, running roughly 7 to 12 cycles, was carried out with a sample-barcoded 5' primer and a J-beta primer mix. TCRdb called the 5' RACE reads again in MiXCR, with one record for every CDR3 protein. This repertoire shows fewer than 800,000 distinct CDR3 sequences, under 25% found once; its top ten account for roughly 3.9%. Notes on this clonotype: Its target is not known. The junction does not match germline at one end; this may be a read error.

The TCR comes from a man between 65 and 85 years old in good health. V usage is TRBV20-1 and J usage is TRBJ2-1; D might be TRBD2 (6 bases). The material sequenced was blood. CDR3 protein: CGARRARGHNEQFF. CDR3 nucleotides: TGCGGTGCTAGAAGGGCGCGGGGCCACAATGAGCAGTTCTTC.